These 15 T cell receptor beta chains share one sample of origin, sequenced in a study of cytomegalovirus exposure and HLA in healthy donors. The PCR used 60 Vbeta and 13 Jbeta primers. This table comes from immunoSEQ multiplex PCR, and its TCRdb copy is limited to in-frame clones, with some not included. The table shows about 150,000 clones, with roughly three quarters occurring only once. What was sequenced was PBMCs. The origin of the receptors is a man aged 25 to 40 in good health and CMV-seropositive.

The chain uses TRBV13 and TRBJ1-3, with TRBD1 as a possible D gene (5 bases). Trimming shortened V by 0 bases and J by 0 bases, and 9 bases separated the two germline ends. The CDR3 spans 16 residues. The V gene's germline CDR1 is PRHDT and CDR2 FYEKMQ (reference sequence). The CDR3: CASSLGRGYSGNTIYF. In DNA form, the CDR3 reads TGTGCCAGCAGCTTAGGTAGGGGTTACTCTGGAAACACCATATATTTT.

This clone was picked up a small number of times. This chain uses TRBV5-6 with TRBJ2-7; the match to TRBD2 covers 8 bases. CDR3 length: 15 amino acids. V shed 0 bases and J 5 bases; nucleotides not matched to a gene: 7. Germline-derived CDR1 and CDR2 are SGHDT and YYEEEE. This CDR3 reads CASSLELAGSHEQYF. CDR3 sequence (DNA): TGTGCCAGCAGCTTGGAGCTAGCGGGTTCCCACGAGCAGTACTTC.

The CDR3 DNA sequence: TGCGCCAGCAGCTTCACAGGGTACGAGCAGTACTTC. This sequence encodes CASSFTGYEQYF. The V call is TRBV5-1, the J call TRBJ2-7; D might be TRBD1 (6 bases). CDR1 SGHRS and CDR2 YFSETQ come from the germline V gene. The CDR3 contains 12 residues. The V gene lost 2 bases and the J gene lost 4 bases, with 7 bases spanning the gap.

About this clone itself: The sample carries other DNA sequences with the same CDR3. The chain carries TRBV6-5 and TRBJ2-7; TRBD1 matches at 10 bases. This CDR3 has 14 amino acids. V shed 6 bases, J shed 3 bases, and the junction held 5 bases outside the gene matches. Germline V gene lookup returns CDR1 MNHEY and CDR2 SVGAGI. CDR3 coding DNA: TGTGCCAGCAGCAACCGGGACAGGGGCTACGAGCAGTACTTC. It codes for CASSNRDRGYEQYF.

The chain couples TRBV10-3 to TRBJ2-4; TRBD1 is a possible D gene (6 bases). V lost 3 bases, J lost 8 bases, and 14 bases lay in between. CDR3 length: 14 amino acids. Germline values: CDR1 ENHRY, CDR2 SYGVKD. The CDR3, as DNA: TGTGCCATCAGTGACACAGGGTCCGGGGACATTCAGTACTTC. Its translation is CAISDTGSGDIQYF.

This rearrangement joins TRBV29-1 to TRBJ2-7, with D unresolved. Trimming shortened V by 0 bases and J by 1 base, and 7 bases separated the two germline ends. Looked up from germline, CDR1 is SQVTM and CDR2 is ANQGSEA. The CDR3 is 13 amino acids. The CDR3 loop reads CSVEDLRSYEQYF. CDR3 sequence (DNA): TGCAGCGTTGAAGATTTGAGATCCTACGAGCAGTACTTC.

The chain carries TRBV5-1 and TRBJ2-2; D ambiguous. Germline loops: CDR1 SGHRS, CDR2 YFSETQ. The CDR3 spans 14 residues. Between the trimmed V and J ends, which lost 4 bases and 0 bases, there was a span of 7 bases. In DNA, the CDR3 is TGCGCCAGCAGCCTTGAGACGAACACCGGGGAGCTGTTTTTT. It codes for CASSLETNTGELFF.

The chain uses TRBV28 and TRBJ2-2, with D maybe TRBD1 (6 bases). The germline V and J ends were trimmed by 2 bases and 7 bases, with 17 bases remaining between them. Germline CDR1 reads MDHEN; CDR2 reads SYDVKM. This CDR3 contains 16 residues. The CDR3 loop is CASSLGGVGFGGELFF. The CDR3 DNA is TGTGCCAGCAGTTTAGGGGGCGTGGGGTTTGGCGGGGAGCTGTTTTTT.

J is TRBJ2-7 and V is TRBV5-8; a possible D gene is TRBD1 (5 bases). CDR1 is SGHTS and CDR2 is YDEGEE in the germline V gene. V gave up 2 bases and J gave up 1 base, with 13 bases separating them. The CDR3 totals 15 residues. CDR3 nucleotides: TGTGCCAGCAGCTTAAAACAACAGGTGTCCTACGAGCAGTACTTC. Translated, it gives CASSLKQQVSYEQYF.

This rearrangement joins TRBV2 to TRBJ1-5; weak D call: TRBD1 (5 bases). The CDR3 length is 14 residues. Germline lookup yields CDR1 SNHLY and CDR2 FYNNEI. The V and J ends lost 6 bases and 6 bases respectively, with 15 bases between them. As DNA, the CDR3 is TGTGCCAGCAGGATCGGACAATTTGCTCAGCCCCAGCATTTT. Its protein is CASRIGQFAQPQHF. Variable domain in full (rest from reference TRBV2 and TRBJ1-5): EPEVTQTPSHQVTQMGQEVILRCVPISNHLYFYWYRQILGQKVEFLVSFYNNEISEKSEIFDDQFSVERPDGSNFTLKIRSTKLEDSAMYFCASRIGQFAQPQHFGDGTRLSIL.

This clone was recorded a few times. The CDR3 sequence is CASRPLRGGRAKMGEQYF. The DNA for the CDR3 is TGTGCCAGCAGGCCCCTGAGGGGCGGGAGGGCCAAGATGGGGGAGCAGTACTTC. The rearrangement links TRBV25-1 to TRBJ2-7; 9 bases align to TRBD2. The V segment lost 6 bases and the J segment 7 bases; nucleotides outside the gene matches: 22. The CDR3 is 18 residues long. Per the germline V gene, CDR1 is MGHDK and CDR2 is SYGVNS.

The V and J genes are TRBV28 and TRBJ2-3; TRBD1 is a possible D gene (6 bases). This CDR3 has 14 residues. The germline V gene encodes CDR1 MDHEN and CDR2 SYDVKM. V was pared by 9 bases and J by 3 bases, with 16 bases between. The CDR3 DNA is TGTGCCAGTGTCCCGGGACATCGGACAGATACGCAGTATTTT. Residues: CASVPGHRTDTQYF.

The chain uses TRBV10-3 and TRBJ2-1; 12 nucleotides match TRBD2. Germline V gene sequence: CDR1 ENHRY, CDR2 SYGVKD. CDR3 length: 15 residues. J gave up 8 bases and V 1 base, and 3 bases lay outside the gene matches. Written as DNA, the CDR3 is TGTGCCATCAGTGAGTTGACTAGCGGGAGTCATGAGCAGTTCTTC. Its translation: CAISELTSGSHEQFF.

The chain joins TRBV29-1 to TRBJ2-5, with 11 bases identical to TRBD1. The germline V gene encodes CDR1 SQVTM and CDR2 ANQGSEA. The length of the CDR3 is 14 residues. V lost 4 bases and J lost 5; bases outside the gene matches: 6. For the CDR3, the DNA is TGCAGCGTTGGGAGGACAGGGGGCCGGGAGACCCAGTACTTC. Its protein product is CSVGRTGGRETQYF. The entire variable domain, with the rest obtained from reference TRBV29-1 and TRBJ2-5, is as follows: SAVISQKPSRDICQRGTSLTIQCQVDSQVTMMFWYRQQPGQSLTLIATANQGSEATYESGFVIDKFPISRPNLTFSTLTVSNMSPEDSSIYLCSVGRTGGRETQYFGPGTRLLVL.

The chain employs TRBV2 and TRBJ1-1; D gene ambiguous. Trimming removed 2 bases at V and 0 bases at J, with 7 bases between. Germline CDR1 SNHLY, CDR2 FYNNEI. The CDR3 runs to 14 residues. CDR3 nucleotides: TGTGCCAGCAGTGAATGGGGAGTGAACACTGAAGCTTTCTTT. As protein: CASSEWGVNTEAFF.